The 22 T cell receptor beta chains given below trace back to one sample, sequenced in a study of type 1 regulatory T cells. TCRdb processed the reads anew with MiXCR; each CDR3 protein has one entry. The table lists about 62,000 distinct CDR3 sequences, 60% to 65% of them singletons. Antigen specificity for these receptors is unknown. Sample: cultured non-Tr1 T cells, either the whole culture or a sorted T cell fraction (not recorded which). The receptors derive from a human donor in good health.

The chain uses TRBV3-1 and TRBJ2-5; D gene unclear. Trimming stripped 5 bases from V and 1 base from J, with 5 bases between. CDR1 LGHDT and CDR2 YNNKEL come from the germline V gene (reference sequence). The CDR3 is made up of 12 amino acids. CDR3 DNA: TGTGCCAGCAGCAATTCCCAAGAGACCCAGTACTTC. Translated, it gives CASSNSQETQYF.

In its sample, this clonotype was seen a few times. CDR3 in amino acids: CASSPGTGQETQYF. CDR3 bases: TGTGCCAGCTCACCCGGGACAGGGCAAGAGACCCAGTACTTC. V usage is TRBV18 and J usage is TRBJ2-5, with 9 bases lining up with TRBD1. Germline assignment: CDR1 KGHSH and CDR2 LQKENI. V was pared by 3 bases and J by 2 bases, with 1 base of the junction left unmatched. CDR3 length: 14 amino acids.

The chain uses TRBV7-9 and TRBJ1-6, with D possibly matching TRBD1 (6 bases). V was shortened by 6 bases and J by 7 bases, with 16 bases between the two germline ends. Per germline, CDR1 SEHNR and CDR2 FQNEAQ (reference sequence). This CDR3 comprises 15 residues. The CDR3 DNA follows: TGTGCCAGCAGAGACAACAGGGTTACAAATTCACCCCTCCACTTT. It yields the protein CASRDNRVTNSPLHF.

The table lists this clonotype with a few counts. The rearrangement links TRBV7-2 to TRBJ2-1; D is tentatively TRBD1 or TRBD2 (7 bases each). The germline gives CDR1 SGHTA, CDR2 FQGNSA. CDR3 length: 15 amino acids. V was shortened by 5 bases and J by 8 bases, with 19 bases between the two germline ends. DNA for the CDR3: TGTGCCAGCAGCCCCGGGGGGAGGGGGCTCTATGAGCAGTTCTTC. Translating gives CASSPGGRGLYEQFF.

The table lists this clonotype with a count of one. The rearrangement links TRBV19 to TRBJ1-6; 10 positions match TRBD1. The CDR3 spans 13 residues. The V gene's germline CDR1 is LNHDA and CDR2 SQIVND (reference sequence). J lost 15 bases, V lost 4 bases, and 6 bases had no gene match. CDR3 DNA sequence: TGTGCCAGTAGTACGGACAGGGGGACGCTCCTCCACTTT. Its translation is CASSTDRGTLLHF.

This chain uses TRBV14 with TRBJ1-5; D not resolved. The CDR3 spans 13 residues. Germline V gene data show CDR1 as SGHDN and CDR2 as FVKESK. The V end lost 0 bases, the J end lost 5 bases, and 5 bases lay between the germline ends. CDR3 amino acids: CASSQDYHQPQHF. The CDR3 DNA follows: TGTGCCAGCAGCCAAGATTATCATCAGCCCCAGCATTTT. Full variable domain (rest looked up from reference TRBV14 and TRBJ1-5): EAGVTQFPSHSVIEKGQTVTLRCDPISGHDNLYWYRRVMGKEIKFLLHFVKESKQDESGMPNNRFLAERTGGTYSTLKVQPAELEDSGVYFCASSQDYHQPQHFGDGTRLSIL.

V and J are TRBV3-1 and TRBJ2-5; D is unclear. The CDR3 totals 14 residues. The V gene's germline CDR1 is LGHDT and CDR2 YNNKEL (reference sequence). The V and J ends lost 3 bases and 3 bases respectively, with 11 bases between them. The CDR3, as DNA: TGTGCCAGCAGCCATATACGGGCGAAAGAGACCCAGTACTTC. It specifies CASSHIRAKETQYF.

The chain is built from TRBV7-7 and TRBJ2-5; the D gene could be TRBD1 or TRBD2 (5 bases each). The CDR3 spans 16 residues. Trimming removed 1 base at V and 5 bases at J, with 17 bases between. Germline V gene data show CDR1 as SSHAT and CDR2 as FNYEAQ (reference sequence). Here the CDR3 DNA reads TGTGCCAGCAGCTTAGACGTAGGGTCAGGGAGCGAGACCCAGTACTTC. It translates to CASSLDVGSGSETQYF.

The J gene is TRBJ2-5, the V gene TRBV5-1; 12 positions match TRBD2. Germline CDR1 and CDR2: SGHRS and YFSETQ. J was trimmed by 1 base and V by 3 bases; bases with no gene match: 10. CDR3 length equals 18 residues. CDR3 coding DNA: TGCGCCAGCAGCTGGGGAGTAGGACTAGCGGGGATCCAAGAGACCCAGTACTTC. It codes for CASSWGVGLAGIQETQYF.

V gene TRBV20-1 combines with J gene TRBJ1-2; D unclear. Germline CDR1 reads DFQATT; CDR2 reads SNEGSKA (reference sequence). The V and J ends lost 5 bases and 8 bases respectively, with 21 bases between them. This CDR3 contains 14 residues. This chain's CDR3 is CSAETPGRASGYTF. The CDR3 bases are TGCAGTGCTGAGACACCAGGAAGGGCTTCGGGCTACACCTTC.

This clonotype is deemed medium-sized. The V gene is TRBV5-1, the J gene TRBJ2-1; 9 bases are shared with TRBD1. Trimming cost V 4 bases and J 8 bases; bases outside gene matches: 4. Germline V gene data show CDR1 as SGHRS and CDR2 as YFSETQ. The CDR3 loop spans 13 amino acids. The CDR3: CASSQGQGYEQFF. CDR3 nucleotide sequence: TGCGCCAGCAGCCAGGGACAGGGCTATGAGCAGTTCTTC.

Note on this clonotype: The junction and the germline gene differ at one end; a read error may be behind it. The chain combines TRBV24-1 with TRBJ2-5, with D unclear. The CDR3 runs 9 residues. Germline CDR1 reads KGHDR; CDR2 reads SFDVKD. As DNA, the CDR3 is TGTGCCACAGAATTGGCGTGGCACTTC. Its protein is CATELAWHF.

This clonotype is termed medium-sized (0.01 to 0.1%). This rearrangement joins TRBV20-1 to TRBJ1-1; D may be TRBD1 (6 bases). The V end lost 8 bases, the J end lost 2 bases, and 18 bases lay between the germline ends. The CDR3 is 14 residues long. Germline CDR1 reads DFQATT; CDR2 reads SNEGSKA (reference sequence). CDR3 sequence: CSTPRGPANTEAFF. CDR3 nucleotide sequence: TGCAGTACCCCCAGGGGACCCGCCAACACTGAAGCTTTCTTT.

This clonotype was seen a single time. A much larger clone is a single base away; this may be a read error. The rearrangement links TRBV9 to TRBJ1-1; D not resolved. V was trimmed by 0 bases and J by 0 bases, leaving 12 bases between them. The CDR3 length is 16 residues. Germline V gene data show CDR1 as SGDLS and CDR2 as YYNGEE. CDR3 in DNA: TGTGCCAGCAGCGTAGCCCCCCCCACATTGAACACTGAAGCTTTCTTT. Translated, it gives CASSVAPPTLNTEAFF.

The V call is TRBV5-1, the J call TRBJ2-1; D is uncertain. This CDR3 region has 16 residues. Germline loops: CDR1 SGHRS, CDR2 YFSETQ. Trimming removed 0 bases at V and 1 base at J, with 11 bases between. The CDR3 DNA reads as TGCGCCAGCAGCTTGGTTGGGATAGGGTCCTACAATGAGCAGTTCTTC. Translated, it gives CASSLVGIGSYNEQFF.

In DNA, the CDR3 is TGCAGTGCTAGAGTGCCCGGGGGAAGCAATCAGCCCCAGCATTTT. It translates to CSARVPGGSNQPQHF. The chain has TRBV20-1 and TRBJ1-5; the D gene is possibly TRBD1 (5 bases). The CDR3 spans 15 residues. The ends were cut back, 1 base at V and 1 base at J, with 11 bases in the middle. CDR1 and CDR2 (germline): DFQATT, SNEGSKA (reference sequence).

This clonotype was found a few times. The chain combines TRBV5-1 with TRBJ2-5; D is ambiguous. The CDR3 is 13 residues long. Germline V gene lookup returns CDR1 SGHRS and CDR2 YFSETQ. Between the trimmed V and J ends, which lost 4 bases and 1 base, there was a span of 8 bases. The CDR3 coding sequence is TGCGCCAGCAGCAGGAGAGCCCAAGAGACCCAGTACTTC. This encodes CASSRRAQETQYF.

The table lists this clonotype with a count of one. The gene calls are TRBV20-1 and TRBJ1-2; D is unclear. The CDR3 spans 12 residues. CDR1 DFQATT and CDR2 SNEGSKA come from the germline V gene (reference sequence). Trimming cost V 6 bases and J 4 bases, with 12 bases left between them. The CDR3 DNA reads TGCAGTGCCCCGACAATTACCTATGGCTACACCTTC. This sequence encodes CSAPTITYGYTF.

This clonotype was found once. The J gene is TRBJ2-1, the V gene TRBV20-1, with a weak D call TRBD1 (6 bases). V lost 3 bases to trimming and J lost 2 bases, with 17 bases between them. CDR1 is DFQATT, CDR2 SNEGSKA, per germline (reference sequence). The CDR3 consists of 16 residues. The CDR3 sequence: CSARIDQGQPYNEQFF. The CDR3 region has the DNA TGCAGTGCTAGGATAGATCAAGGACAGCCCTACAATGAGCAGTTCTTC.

The chain's CDR3 is CASSPRIPYEQYF. Written as DNA, the CDR3 is TGTGCCAGCAGCCCCAGGATCCCCTACGAGCAGTACTTC. The chain joins TRBV28 to TRBJ2-7; no definite D call. V lost 6 bases to trimming and J lost 2 bases, with 11 bases between them. The germline V gene has CDR1 MDHEN and CDR2 SYDVKM. The CDR3 length is 13 residues.

This chain uses TRBV19 with TRBJ2-2; 8 bases are shared with TRBD2. Germline CDR1 LNHDA, CDR2 SQIVND (reference sequence). The CDR3 spans 18 residues. V lost 7 bases and J lost 7; bases outside the gene matches: 20. The CDR3 sequence: CASTPKGRGAGAVGELFF. CDR3 nucleotides: TGTGCCAGTACTCCCAAAGGGAGAGGAGCGGGAGCGGTCGGGGAGCTGTTTTTT.

In its sample, this clonotype was seen a few times. The V and J genes are TRBV27 and TRBJ1-1; TRBD1 is a possible D gene (6 bases). Between the trimmed V and J ends, which lost 7 bases and 1 base, there was a span of 19 bases. The CDR3 extends over 16 amino acids. The germline V gene has CDR1 MNHEY and CDR2 SMNVEV (reference sequence). Here the CDR3 reads CASTHRSGAPNTEAFF. The CDR3 coding sequence is TGTGCCAGCACCCACCGGTCGGGGGCGCCGAACACTGAAGCTTTCTTT.